A single sample is the source of the 16 T cell receptor beta chains below, sequenced in a study of blood T cell repertoires in COVID-19. TCRdb's copy holds only in-frame clones and misses some; the assay was immunoSEQ multiplex PCR. The sample lists over 85,000 clones; roughly 82% were seen once. Input material: peripheral blood. Receptors originate from a woman aged 55 to 70 with acute or convalescent COVID-19.

The V gene is TRBV6-6, the J gene TRBJ1-1; TRBD1 matches 8 bases. This CDR3 contains 15 residues. J gave up 3 bases and V 6 bases, and 9 bases lay outside the gene matches. CDR1 MNHNY and CDR2 SVGAGI come from the germline V gene (reference sequence). Written as DNA, the CDR3 is TGTGCCAGCAGCAAACGCGACAGGGGAGACACTGAAGCTTTCTTT. Translated: CASSKRDRGDTEAFF.

V usage is TRBV15 and J usage is TRBJ2-1; 8 nucleotides line up with TRBD1. V gave up 0 bases and J gave up 7 bases; unmatched junction bases: 5. This CDR3 region has 15 residues. Germline CDR1 LNHNV, CDR2 YYDKDF (reference sequence). In nucleotides, the CDR3 is TGTGCCACCAGCAGAGATGTTACAGGGGGGAATGAGCAGTTCTTC. It translates to CATSRDVTGGNEQFF.

The chain joins TRBV5-1 to TRBJ2-5; TRBD1 agrees at 9 bases. Germline CDR1 reads SGHRS; CDR2 reads YFSETQ. CDR3 length: 15 residues. V trimming: 0 bases; J trimming: 5 bases; junction bases outside the gene matches: 5. CDR3 bases: TGCGCCAGCAGCTTGGGGACAGGGGCGGTGGAGACCCAGTACTTC. Protein product: CASSLGTGAVETQYF. The variable domain in full, completed from reference TRBV5-1 and TRBJ2-5, reads KAGVTQTPRYLIKTRGQQVTLSCSPISGHRSVSWYQQTPGQGLQFLFEYFSETQRNKGNFPGRFSGRQFSNSRSEMNVSTLELGDSALYLCASSLGTGAVETQYFGPGTRLLVL.

The CDR3 protein is CAWSDVGGAGTEAFF. CDR3 nucleotides: TGTGCCTGGAGTGACGTAGGGGGGGCTGGCACTGAAGCTTTCTTT. The chain links TRBV30 to TRBJ1-1; maybe TRBD1 (6 bases). V dropped 1 base and J dropped 4 bases, with 16 bases sitting between them. Germline V CDR1 and CDR2: GTSNPN, SVGIG (reference sequence). The CDR3 is 15 residues long.

This chain joins TRBV6-2 or TRBV6-3 and TRBJ2-7; possible D gene TRBD1, 5 bases. Germline CDR1 MNHEY, CDR2 SVGEGT. Between the trimmed V and J ends, which lost 7 bases and 3 bases, there was a span of 19 bases. The CDR3 loop spans 15 amino acids. The CDR3 nucleotides read TGTGCCAGCACCCCTGCCGACAGCTATCTCTACGAGCAGTACTTC. This encodes CASTPADSYLYEQYF.

This clone has just one count. The chain couples TRBV7-2 to TRBJ2-7, with a weak D call TRBD1 (6 bases). The CDR3 has 14 amino acids. Trimming took 4 bases from V and 2 from J, leaving 12 bases between them. The germline V gene has CDR1 SGHTA and CDR2 FQGNSA. The CDR3 protein is CASSWGPQTYEQYF. The CDR3 DNA is TGTGCCAGCAGCTGGGGGCCGCAGACCTACGAGCAGTACTTC. The full variable domain, completed using reference TRBV7-2 and TRBJ2-7, is GAGVSQSPSNKVTEKGKDVELRCDPISGHTALYWYRQSLGQGLEFLIYFQGNSAPDKSGLPSDRFSAERTGGSVSTLTIQRTQQEDSAVYLCASSWGPQTYEQYFGPGTRLTVT.

The J gene is TRBJ1-1, the V gene TRBV5-1, with 7 bases fitting TRBD1. CDR1 is SGHRS, CDR2 YFSETQ, per germline. There are 15 residues in the CDR3. With V trimmed by 4 bases and J by 1 base, 7 bases remained unmatched. The CDR3 DNA reads TGCGCCAGCAGCCAAAACAGGGGACGGAACACTGAAGCTTTCTTT. Its protein product is CASSQNRGRNTEAFF.

The rearrangement joins TRBV27 to TRBJ1-1; a weak D match, TRBD1 (6 bases). CDR1 and CDR2 from the germline V gene are MNHEY and SMNVEV (reference sequence). The CDR3 length is 15 residues. The V end was cut by 3 bases, the J end by 1 base, with 12 bases between. CDR3 coding DNA: TGTGCCAGCAGTTTCAACGGACAGTCGAACACTGAAGCTTTCTTT. Residues: CASSFNGQSNTEAFF.

The genes are TRBV25-1 and TRBJ1-3; tentatively, D is TRBD1 (6 bases). The germline CDR1 and CDR2 sequences are MGHDK and SYGVNS. This CDR3 comprises 14 residues. Trimming pared 5 bases from V and 6 bases from J, leaving 14 bases between. The CDR3 region is CASSFTGLKNTIYF. In DNA form, the CDR3 reads TGTGCCAGCAGTTTTACAGGGCTAAAAAACACCATATATTTT.

The rearrangement links TRBV28 to TRBJ2-1, with TRBD2 identical over 11 bases. From germline, CDR1 is MDHEN and CDR2 SYDVKM. J gave up 10 bases and V 3 bases, and 8 bases lay outside the gene matches. The CDR3 covers 15 residues. Here the CDR3 reads CASSFSASGGTEQFF. As DNA, the CDR3 is TGTGCCAGCAGTTTTTCGGCTAGCGGGGGGACCGAGCAGTTCTTC.

This chain joins TRBV4-2 and TRBJ2-5; 7 bases fit TRBD1. CDR1 and CDR2 (germline): LGHNA, YNFKEQ. Trimming at V came to 0 bases and at J to 5 bases, leaving 6 bases not matched to a gene. This CDR3 is built from 15 residues. In nucleotides, the CDR3 is TGTGCCAGCAGCCAAGAGACAGGGTTCGGGGAGACCCAGTACTTC. Its protein is CASSQETGFGETQYF.

The J gene is TRBJ1-2, the V gene TRBV7-9; 9 bases are a match to TRBD1. The V and J ends lost 5 bases and 0 bases, in that order; junction bases with no gene match: 7. The CDR3 spans 16 residues. Germline CDR1 reads SEHNR; CDR2 reads FQNEAQ (reference sequence). The CDR3 nucleotides read TGTGCCAGCAGCCGCGGGACAGGGAGCTCTAACTATGGCTACACCTTC. Its protein product is CASSRGTGSSNYGYTF.

The gene calls are TRBV29-1 and TRBJ2-7; 7 bases are shared with TRBD1. V lost 0 bases, J lost 1 base, and 6 bases stayed unmatched. CDR1 is SQVTM, CDR2 ANQGSEA, per germline. The CDR3 is 15 residues long. The CDR3: CSVEDPGTESYEQYF. CDR3 DNA sequence: TGCAGCGTTGAAGATCCCGGGACAGAGTCCTACGAGCAGTACTTC.

This chain links TRBV29-1 with TRBJ2-7; TRBD1 might be the D (6 bases). The germline V gene encodes CDR1 SQVTM and CDR2 ANQGSEA. V lost 7 bases to trimming and J lost 7 bases, with 20 bases between them. There are 13 residues in the CDR3. The CDR3 reads CSAKGVSGREQYF. CDR3 nucleotides: TGCAGCGCCAAGGGGGTTTCGGGGAGAGAGCAGTACTTC.

This chain joins TRBV6-1 and TRBJ2-3, with TRBD1 matching 9 bases. Germline V gene lookup returns CDR1 MNHNS and CDR2 SASEGT. CDR3 length: 16 amino acids. Trimming took 4 bases from V and 1 from J; bases not matched to a gene: 6. CDR3 sequence (DNA): TGTGCCAGCAGTGTCTTCAGGACAGGGGGCACAGATACGCAGTATTTT. Its protein product is CASSVFRTGGTDTQYF.

This rearrangement joins TRBV4-1 to TRBJ2-2; D unresolved. The germline CDR1 and CDR2 sequences are MGHRA and YSYEKL. Trimming took off 4 bases at V and 3 bases at J, with 3 bases between the two ends. This CDR3 region has 12 residues. The chain's CDR3 is CASSPDTGELFF. As DNA, the CDR3 is TGCGCCAGCAGCCCAGACACCGGGGAGCTGTTTTTT.